Given below is one T cell receptor beta chain in context. Its antigen is undetermined. The V gene's germline CDR1 is SNHLY and CDR2 FYNNEI. The V and J ends lost 11 bases and 2 bases respectively, with 19 bases between them. The CDR3 has 15 amino acids. Primers for the PCR totalled 60 Vbeta and 13 Jbeta. Assay used: immunoSEQ multiplex PCR; TCRdb lists only in-frame clones, some missing. The sample records 200,000 or so clones, 84% being singletons. The data are from a study of cytomegalovirus exposure and HLA in healthy donors. Notes on the study in general: Most subjects had HLA-A and HLA-B alleles reportedly predicted accurately by TCR beta sequences. The classifier reportedly diagnosed cytomegalovirus status with high specificity and sensitivity. Researchers counted some 150 TCR beta chains as cytomegalovirus-associated. Researchers had no immune exposure information except CMV serostatus available.

V usage is TRBV2 and J usage is TRBJ2-1; TRBD2 might be the D (6 bases). The receptor's source is a boy younger than 18 in good health and CMV-seronegative. The sample comprised PBMCs. CDR3 residues: CAGNAGGVTYNEQFF. As DNA, the CDR3 is TGTGCCGGAAACGCCGGAGGGGTGACCTACAATGAGCAGTTCTTC.